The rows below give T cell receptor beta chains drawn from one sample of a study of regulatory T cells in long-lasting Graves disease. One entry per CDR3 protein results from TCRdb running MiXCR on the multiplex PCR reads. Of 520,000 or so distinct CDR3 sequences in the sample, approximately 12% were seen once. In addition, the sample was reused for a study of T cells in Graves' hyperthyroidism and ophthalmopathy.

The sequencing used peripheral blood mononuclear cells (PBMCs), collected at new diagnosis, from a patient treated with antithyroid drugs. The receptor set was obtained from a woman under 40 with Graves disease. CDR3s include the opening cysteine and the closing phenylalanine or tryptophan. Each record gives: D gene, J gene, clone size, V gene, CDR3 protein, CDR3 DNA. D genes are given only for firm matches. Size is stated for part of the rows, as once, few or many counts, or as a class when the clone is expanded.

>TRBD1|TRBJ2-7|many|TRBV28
CASSFGDRGYEQYF
TGTGCCAGCAGTTTCGGGGACAGGGGCTACGAGCAGTACTTC
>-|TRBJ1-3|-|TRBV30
CAWSTEVSGNTIYF
TGTGCCTGGAGTACAGAGGTCTCTGGAAACACCATATATTTT
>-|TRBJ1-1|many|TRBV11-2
CASSSPLPNTEAFF
TGTGCCAGCAGCTCCCCCTTACCGAACACTGAAGCTTTCTTT
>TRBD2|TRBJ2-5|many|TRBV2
CATTSGEETQYF
TGTGCCACCACTAGCGGGGAAGAGACCCAGTACTTC
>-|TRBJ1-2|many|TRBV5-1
CASSPRPQPYGYTF
TGCGCCAGCAGCCCGCGACCGCAGCCCTATGGCTACACCTTC
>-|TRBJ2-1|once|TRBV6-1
CASSKTPALRLVYNEQFF
TGTGCCAGCAGTAAAACCCCCGCTCTTAGACTAGTATACAATGAGCAGTTCTTC
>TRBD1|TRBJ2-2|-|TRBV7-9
CASRRWDRGASNTGELFF
TGTGCCAGCAGACGCTGGGACAGGGGAGCCTCGAACACCGGGGAGCTGTTTTTT
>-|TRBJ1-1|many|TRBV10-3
CAISESGAGTEAFF
TGTGCCATCAGTGAAAGCGGGGCGGGGACTGAAGCTTTCTTT
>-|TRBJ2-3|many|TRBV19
CASTSKEASDTDTQYF
TGTGCCAGTACTAGCAAGGAGGCTAGCGACACAGATACGCAGTATTTT
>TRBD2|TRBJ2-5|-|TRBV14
CASSQGRGLAVQETQYF
TGTGCCAGCAGCCAAGGGAGAGGGCTAGCGGTACAAGAGACCCAGTACTTC
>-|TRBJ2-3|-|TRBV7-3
CASSFSSRGTDTQYF
TGTGCCAGCAGCTTTAGCTCCCGGGGCACAGATACGCAGTATTTT
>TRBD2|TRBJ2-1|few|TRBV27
CASSLRKLAGTVGNEQFF
TGTGCCAGCAGTTTAAGGAAGCTAGCGGGGACGGTAGGCAATGAGCAGTTCTTC
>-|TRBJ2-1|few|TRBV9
CASSVALAEVRGQFF
TGTGCCAGCAGCGTAGCCCTAGCGGAAGTCAGGGGGCAGTTCTTC
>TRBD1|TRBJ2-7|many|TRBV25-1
CASSPGTGQYF
TGTGCCAGCAGTCCCGGGACAGGGCAGTACTTC
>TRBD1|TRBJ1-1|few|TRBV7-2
CASSSPGTGLHTEAFF
TGTGCCAGCAGCTCCCCCGGGACAGGATTGCACACTGAAGCTTTCTTT
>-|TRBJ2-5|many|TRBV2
CASDRDLQETQYF
TGTGCCAGCGACCGGGACCTTCAAGAGACCCAGTACTTC
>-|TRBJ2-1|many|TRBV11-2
CASSLVANTYSEQFF
TGTGCCAGCAGCTTAGTAGCTAATACCTACAGTGAGCAGTTCTTC
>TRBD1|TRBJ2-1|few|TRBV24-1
CATSDLGTGLGQFF
TGTGCCACCAGTGATTTAGGGACAGGGCTTGGGCAGTTCTTC
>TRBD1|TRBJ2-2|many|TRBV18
CASSTGTGGESGELFF
TGTGCCAGCTCAACCGGGACAGGGGGTGAATCCGGGGAGCTGTTTTTT
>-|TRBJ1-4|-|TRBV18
CASSDLQGATNEKLFF
TGTGCCAGCTCAGATCTACAGGGAGCAACTAATGAAAAACTGTTTTTT
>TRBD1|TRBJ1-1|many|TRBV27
CASSPHLGQGNTEAFF
TGTGCCAGCAGCCCTCATTTGGGACAGGGGAACACTGAAGCTTTCTTT
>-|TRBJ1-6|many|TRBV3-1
CASSLVGGNSPLHF
TGTGCCAGCAGCCTCGTGGGAGGGAACTCACCCCTCCACTTT
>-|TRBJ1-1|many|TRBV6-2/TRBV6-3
CASSHPSRGYTEAFF
TGTGCCAGCAGTCACCCCTCCCGCGGGTACACTGAAGCTTTCTTT
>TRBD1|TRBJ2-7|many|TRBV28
CASRGTGISYEQYF
TGTGCCAGCAGGGGGACAGGGATATCCTACGAGCAGTACTTC
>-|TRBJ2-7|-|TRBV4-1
CASSRLLTGFSYEQYF
TGCGCCAGCAGCCGTCTCCTTACGGGCTTCTCCTACGAGCAGTACTTC
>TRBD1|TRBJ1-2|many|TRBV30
CAWSDPGQPSHGYTF
TGTGCCTGGAGTGACCCGGGACAGCCCTCTCACGGCTACACCTTC
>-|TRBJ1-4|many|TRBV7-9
CASSPWDGANEKLFF
TGTGCCAGCAGCCCATGGGACGGAGCTAATGAAAAACTGTTTTTT
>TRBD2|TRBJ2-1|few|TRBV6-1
CASSTSGWLYNEQFF
TGTGCCAGCAGCACTAGCGGGTGGCTCTACAATGAGCAGTTCTTC
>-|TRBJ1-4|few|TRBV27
CASSSSIGATNEKLFF
TGTGCCAGCAGTTCTTCAATCGGCGCAACTAATGAAAAACTGTTTTTT
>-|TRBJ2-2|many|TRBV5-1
CASSFSVPGNTGELFF
TGCGCCAGCAGCTTTTCTGTTCCGGGGAACACCGGGGAGCTGTTTTTT
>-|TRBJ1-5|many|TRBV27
CASSLGGFNNQPQHF
TGTGCCAGCAGTTTGGGGGGATTCAACAATCAGCCCCAGCATTTT
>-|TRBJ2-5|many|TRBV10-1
CASSHAGEETQYF
TGCGCCAGCAGCCACGCAGGGGAAGAGACCCAGTACTTC
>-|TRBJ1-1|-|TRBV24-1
CATSDLGFTEAFF
TGTGCCACCAGTGATTTGGGGTTCACTGAAGCTTTCTTT
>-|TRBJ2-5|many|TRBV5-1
CASSSATQGSRTQYF
TGCGCCAGCAGCTCCGCTACACAGGGTTCGCGGACCCAGTACTTC
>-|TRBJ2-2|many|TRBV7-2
CASSFGSLNTGELFF
TGTGCCAGCAGCTTTGGTAGCTTGAACACCGGGGAGCTGTTTTTT
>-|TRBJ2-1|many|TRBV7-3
CASSLDGKASYNEQFF
TGTGCCAGCAGCTTGGACGGGAAGGCGTCCTACAATGAGCAGTTCTTC
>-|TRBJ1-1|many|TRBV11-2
CASSLSGGTEAFF
TGTGCCAGCAGCTTATCCGGGGGCACTGAAGCTTTCTTT
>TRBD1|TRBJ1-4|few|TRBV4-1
CASSQDGGQTIIGEKLFF
TGCGCCAGCAGCCAAGATGGGGGACAGACTATAATTGGAGAAAAACTGTTTTTT
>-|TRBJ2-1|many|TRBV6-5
CASSYGPYNEQFF
TGTGCCAGCAGCTATGGCCCCTACAATGAGCAGTTCTTC